This TCR beta chain comes out of a study of shared clonotypes between healthy human individuals. The ends lost 5 bases at V and 2 bases at J; junction bases unmatched: 9. This CDR3 is built from 16 residues. Germline V lookup: CDR1 MDHEN, CDR2 SYDVKM. Details on this clone: What it recognizes is unknown.

Donors, healthy HIV-negative adults, lacked recent acute infections or vaccinations. The assay was run at deep level. The method was immunoSEQ multiplex PCR; TCRdb's version includes in-frame clones alone and lacks a portion of them. The sample contains hundreds of thousands of clones, around 78% of which appear only once. The study, taken as a whole, reports: Generally, naive subsets came out with larger estimated richness than memory subsets.

This TCR derives from a woman in her twenties or thirties in good health. Sequenced sample: memory CD4+ T cells sorted from blood. Subset reported: CD45RA-negative fraction. The chain links TRBV28 to TRBJ1-3; TRBD1 aligns across 7 bases. This chain's CDR3 is CASSLTSTGAGNTIYF. The CDR3 DNA is TGTGCCAGCAGTCTAACCTCCACAGGGGCTGGAAACACCATATATTTT.